The present T cell receptor beta chain was sequenced within a study of CD8+ T cells in alopecia areata. Trimming removed 4 bases from V and 3 bases from J, with 10 bases in between. Germline loops: CDR1 SNHLY, CDR2 FYNNEI. There are 13 residues in the CDR3. By its share, this clone is medium-sized. The treatment was: oral pan-JAK inhibitor, 5-10 mg twice daily. Isolated RNA was reverse transcribed into cDNA used as the sequencing template. The table came from immunoSEQ multiplex PCR; TCRdb's copy has only in-frame clones and leaves some out. This table has under 250,000 clones, approximately 67% appearing once.

The chain couples TRBV2 to TRBJ2-7; no clear D. Source: CD4+ T cells sorted from blood, taken at roughly week 45, from a patient treated with tofacitinib. The receptor was derived from a human donor with alopecia areata. CDR3 DNA sequence: TGTGCCAGCAGTGTGGGGTACGGCTACGAGCAGTACTTC. Protein product: CASSVGYGYEQYF.